This entry is about one T cell receptor (beta chain). Its antigen remains unknown. These data belong to a study of CD8+ T cells in alopecia areata. Whole-study context: Treated individuals took tofacitinib by mouth, 5 to 10 mg twice daily. Study observations and caveats: TCR sharing was clearer in mice than between patients, perhaps partly owing to patient HLA diversity.

RNA extraction was followed by reverse transcription into cDNA, which acted as the sequencing template. The protocol was immunoSEQ multiplex PCR, while the TCRdb copy is restricted to in-frame clones and leaves out a portion. The sample lists 200,000 or so clones, around three fifths occurring once. Trimming at V came to 1 base and at J to 2 bases, leaving 7 bases not matched to a gene. From germline, CDR1 is SGHDN and CDR2 FVKESK. This CDR3 contains 16 residues. It was from alopecia areata patients that lesional scalp punch biopsies and peripheral blood were collected. The TCR was taken from a human donor with alopecia areata. The source material was CD4+ T cells sorted from blood, sampled at week 0. This chain links TRBV14 with TRBJ2-7; 8 nucleotides agree with TRBD1. The CDR3 bases are TGTGCCAGCAGCCAAGGGACCGGGACAGGAACCTACGAGCAGTACTTC. It translates to CASSQGTGTGTYEQYF.